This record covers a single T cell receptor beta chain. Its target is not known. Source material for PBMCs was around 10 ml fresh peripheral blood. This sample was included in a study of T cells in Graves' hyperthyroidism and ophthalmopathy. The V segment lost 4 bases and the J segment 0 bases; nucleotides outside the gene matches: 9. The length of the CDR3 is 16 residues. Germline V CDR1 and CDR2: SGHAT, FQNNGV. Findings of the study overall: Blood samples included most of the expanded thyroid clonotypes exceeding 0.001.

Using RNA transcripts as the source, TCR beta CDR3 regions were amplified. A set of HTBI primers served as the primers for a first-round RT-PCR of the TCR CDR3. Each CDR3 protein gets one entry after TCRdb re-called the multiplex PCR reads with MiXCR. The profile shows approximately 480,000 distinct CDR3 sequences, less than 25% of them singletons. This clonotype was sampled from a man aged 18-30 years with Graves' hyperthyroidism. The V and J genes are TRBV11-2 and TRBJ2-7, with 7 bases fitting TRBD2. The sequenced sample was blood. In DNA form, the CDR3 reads TGTGCCAGCAGCTCACCGGGACTAAGGAGCTCCTACGAGCAGTACTTC. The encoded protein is CASSSPGLRSSYEQYF.